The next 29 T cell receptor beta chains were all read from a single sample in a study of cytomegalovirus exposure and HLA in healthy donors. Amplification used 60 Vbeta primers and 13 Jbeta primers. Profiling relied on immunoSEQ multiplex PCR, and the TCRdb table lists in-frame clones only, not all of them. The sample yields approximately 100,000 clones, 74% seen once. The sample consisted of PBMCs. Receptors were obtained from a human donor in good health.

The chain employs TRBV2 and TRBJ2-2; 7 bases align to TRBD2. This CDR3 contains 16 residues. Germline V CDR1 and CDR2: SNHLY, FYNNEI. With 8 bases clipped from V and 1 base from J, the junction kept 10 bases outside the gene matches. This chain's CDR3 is CASLFLPGGNTGELFF. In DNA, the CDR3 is TGTGCCAGCCTTTTTCTTCCGGGAGGGAACACCGGGGAGCTGTTTTTT.

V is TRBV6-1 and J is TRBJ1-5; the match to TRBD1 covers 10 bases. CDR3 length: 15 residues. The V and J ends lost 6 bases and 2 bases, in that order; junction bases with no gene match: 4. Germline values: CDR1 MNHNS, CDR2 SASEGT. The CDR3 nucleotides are TGTGCCAGCAGGGGGACAGGGGAGGGCAATCAGCCCCAGCATTTT. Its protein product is CASRGTGEGNQPQHF.

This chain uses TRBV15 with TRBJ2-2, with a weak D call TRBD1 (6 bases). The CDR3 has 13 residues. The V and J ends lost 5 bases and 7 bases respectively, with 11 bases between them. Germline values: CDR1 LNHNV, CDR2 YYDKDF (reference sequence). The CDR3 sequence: CATSETGIGELFF. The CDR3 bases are TGTGCCACCAGCGAAACAGGGATCGGGGAGCTGTTTTTT.

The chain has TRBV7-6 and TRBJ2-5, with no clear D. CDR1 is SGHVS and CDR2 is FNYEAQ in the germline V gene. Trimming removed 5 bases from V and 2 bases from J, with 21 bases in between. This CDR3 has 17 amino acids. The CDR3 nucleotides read TGTGCCAGCAGCAACGGATGGAAGCGAAGACCTCAAGAGACCCAGTACTTC. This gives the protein CASSNGWKRRPQETQYF.

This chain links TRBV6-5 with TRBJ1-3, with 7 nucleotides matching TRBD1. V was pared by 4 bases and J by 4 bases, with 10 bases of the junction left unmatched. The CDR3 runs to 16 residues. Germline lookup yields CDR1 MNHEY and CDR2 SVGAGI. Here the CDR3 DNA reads TGTGCCAGCAGTTCCCCTAGCCGGGACAGAGGAAACACCATATATTTT. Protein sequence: CASSSPSRDRGNTIYF.

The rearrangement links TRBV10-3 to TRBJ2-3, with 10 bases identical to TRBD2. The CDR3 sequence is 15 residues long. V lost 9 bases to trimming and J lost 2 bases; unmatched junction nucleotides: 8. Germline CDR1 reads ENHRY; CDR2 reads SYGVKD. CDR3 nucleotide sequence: TGTGCCATGTCGTCTAGCGGGGGCTTCACAGATACGCAGTATTTT. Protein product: CAMSSSGGFTDTQYF.

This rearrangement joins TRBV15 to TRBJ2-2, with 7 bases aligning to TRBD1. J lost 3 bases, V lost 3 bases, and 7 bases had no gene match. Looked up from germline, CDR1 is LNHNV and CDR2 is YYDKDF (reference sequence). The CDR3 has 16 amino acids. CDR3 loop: CATSRRQGWDTGELFF. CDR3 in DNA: TGTGCCACCAGCAGGAGACAGGGTTGGGACACCGGGGAGCTGTTTTTT.

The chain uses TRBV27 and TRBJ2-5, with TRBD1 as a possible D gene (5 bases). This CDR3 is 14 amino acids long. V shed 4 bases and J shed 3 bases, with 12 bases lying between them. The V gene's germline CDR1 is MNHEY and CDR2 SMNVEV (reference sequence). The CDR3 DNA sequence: TGTGCCAGCAGTTACCAGGGAAAAAAAGAGACCCAGTACTTC. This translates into CASSYQGKKETQYF.

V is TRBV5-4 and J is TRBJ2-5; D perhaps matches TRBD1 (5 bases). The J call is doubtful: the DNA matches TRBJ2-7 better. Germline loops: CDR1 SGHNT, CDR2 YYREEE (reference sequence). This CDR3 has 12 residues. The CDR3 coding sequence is TGTGCCAGCAGCTTGGGACAGATCGAGCAGTACTTC. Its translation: CASSLGQIEQYF.

The CDR3 is CASSTRWEGPGAEQYF. The CDR3 coding sequence is TGTGCCAGCAGCACTAGATGGGAGGGCCCGGGTGCCGAGCAGTACTTC. The chain is built from TRBV6-6 and TRBJ2-7; TRBD2 agrees at 7 bases. Germline CDR1 reads MNHNY; CDR2 reads SVGAGI (reference sequence). J was trimmed by 6 bases and V by 6 bases; bases with no gene match: 17. This CDR3 is built from 16 residues.

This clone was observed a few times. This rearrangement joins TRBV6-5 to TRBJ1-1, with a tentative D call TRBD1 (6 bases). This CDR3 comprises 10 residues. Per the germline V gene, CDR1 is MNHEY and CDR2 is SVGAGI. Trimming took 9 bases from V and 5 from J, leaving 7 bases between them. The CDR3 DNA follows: TGTGCCAGTAGGGGGACTGAAGCTTTCTTT. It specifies CASRGTEAFF.

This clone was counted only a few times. The CDR3 loop reads CASKMVTGGNQPQHF. The CDR3 nucleotides are TGTGCCAGTAAGATGGTGACAGGAGGCAATCAGCCCCAGCATTTT. The chain employs TRBV19 and TRBJ1-5, with TRBD1 as a possible D gene (6 bases). Trimming took off 7 bases at V and 2 bases at J, with 15 bases between the two ends. This CDR3 region has 15 residues. CDR1 is LNHDA, CDR2 SQIVND, per germline (reference sequence).

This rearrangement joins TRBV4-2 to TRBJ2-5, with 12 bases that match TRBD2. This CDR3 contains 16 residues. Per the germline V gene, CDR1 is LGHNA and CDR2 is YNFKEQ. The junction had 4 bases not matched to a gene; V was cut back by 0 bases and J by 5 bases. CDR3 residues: CASSQETSGGRETQYF. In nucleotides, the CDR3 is TGTGCCAGCAGCCAAGAGACTAGCGGGGGTCGGGAGACCCAGTACTTC.

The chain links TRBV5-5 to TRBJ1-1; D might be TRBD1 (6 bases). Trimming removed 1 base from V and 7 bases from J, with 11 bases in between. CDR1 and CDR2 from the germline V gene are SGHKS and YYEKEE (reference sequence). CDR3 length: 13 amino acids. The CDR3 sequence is CASSLQGRDEAFF. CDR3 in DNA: TGTGCCAGCAGCTTGCAGGGGCGTGATGAAGCTTTCTTT. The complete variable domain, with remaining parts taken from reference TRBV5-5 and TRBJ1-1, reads DAGVTQSPTHLIKTRGQQVTLRCSPISGHKSVSWYQQVLGQGPQFIFQYYEKEERGRGNFPDRFSARQFPNYSSELNVNALLLGDSALYLCASSLQGRDEAFFGQGTRLTVV.

CDR3 sequence (DNA): TGTGCCAGCAGCTTGCAGCCAGGCAGAGAGACCCAGTACTTC. Protein product: CASSLQPGRETQYF. J is TRBJ2-5 and V is TRBV5-5; D unresolved. Germline V CDR1 and CDR2: SGHKS, YYEKEE (reference sequence). CDR3 size: 14 residues. The ends were cut back, 1 base at V and 4 bases at J, with 11 bases in the middle. Complete variable domain (other parts from reference TRBV5-5 and TRBJ2-5): DAGVTQSPTHLIKTRGQQVTLRCSPISGHKSVSWYQQVLGQGPQFIFQYYEKEERGRGNFPDRFSARQFPNYSSELNVNALLLGDSALYLCASSLQPGRETQYFGPGTRLLVL.

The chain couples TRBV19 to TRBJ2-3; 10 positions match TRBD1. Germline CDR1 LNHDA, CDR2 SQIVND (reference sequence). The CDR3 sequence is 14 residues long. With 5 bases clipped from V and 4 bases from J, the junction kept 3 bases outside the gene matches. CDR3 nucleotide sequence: TGTGCCAGTAGTTTAGGACAGGGGGCAGATACGCAGTATTTT. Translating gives CASSLGQGADTQYF.

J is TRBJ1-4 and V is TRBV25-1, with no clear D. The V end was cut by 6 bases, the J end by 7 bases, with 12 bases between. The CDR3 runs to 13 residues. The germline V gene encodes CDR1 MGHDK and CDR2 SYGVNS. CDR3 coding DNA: TGTGCCAGCAGCGGGATCAGGCGTGAAAAACTGTTTTTT. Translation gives CASSGIRREKLFF.

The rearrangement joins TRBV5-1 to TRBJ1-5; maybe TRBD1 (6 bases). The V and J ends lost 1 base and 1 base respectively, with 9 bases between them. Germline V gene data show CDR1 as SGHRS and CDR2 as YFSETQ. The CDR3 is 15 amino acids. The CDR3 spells CASSLQGLSNQPQHF. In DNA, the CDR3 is TGCGCCAGCAGCTTGCAGGGGCTCAGCAATCAGCCCCAGCATTTT.

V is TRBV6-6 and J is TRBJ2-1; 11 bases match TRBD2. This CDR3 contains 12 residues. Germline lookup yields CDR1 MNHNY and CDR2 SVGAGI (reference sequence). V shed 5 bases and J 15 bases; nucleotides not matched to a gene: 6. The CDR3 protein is CASSLSGRAGFF. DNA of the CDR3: TGTGCCAGCAGTCTTAGCGGGAGGGCGGGGTTCTTC.

CDR3: CASSPAGQPNQPQHF. DNA for the CDR3: TGTGCCAGCAGTCCCGCCGGACAGCCAAATCAGCCCCAGCATTTT. This chain links TRBV28 with TRBJ1-5; maybe TRBD1 (6 bases). This CDR3 comprises 15 residues. With 5 bases removed from V and 4 bases from J, the gap between germline ends came to 15 bases. The germline V gene encodes CDR1 MDHEN and CDR2 SYDVKM.

CDR3 DNA: TGTGCCAGCAGCTCCGGGACTAGCGGGAGCAGTGAGCAGTTCTTC. Protein: CASSSGTSGSSEQFF. This sequence joins TRBV5-4 and TRBJ2-1; 14 bases fit TRBD2. In germline, CDR1 is SGHNT, CDR2 YYREEE (reference sequence). The CDR3 loop spans 15 amino acids. V lost 3 bases, J lost 9 bases, and 5 bases stayed unmatched.

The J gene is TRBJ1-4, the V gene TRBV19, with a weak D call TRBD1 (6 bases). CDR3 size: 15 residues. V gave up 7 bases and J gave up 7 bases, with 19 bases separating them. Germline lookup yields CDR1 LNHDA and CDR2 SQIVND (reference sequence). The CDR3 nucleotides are TGTGCCAGTATCGCCCCAGGGGCTAACCGTGAAAAACTGTTTTTT. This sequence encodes CASIAPGANREKLFF. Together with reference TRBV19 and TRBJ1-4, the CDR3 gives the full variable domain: DGGITQSPKYLFRKEGQNVTLSCEQNLNHDAMYWYRQDPGQGLRLIYYSQIVNDFQKGDIAEGYSVSREKKESFPLTVTSAQKNPTAFYLCASIAPGANREKLFFGSGTQLSVL.

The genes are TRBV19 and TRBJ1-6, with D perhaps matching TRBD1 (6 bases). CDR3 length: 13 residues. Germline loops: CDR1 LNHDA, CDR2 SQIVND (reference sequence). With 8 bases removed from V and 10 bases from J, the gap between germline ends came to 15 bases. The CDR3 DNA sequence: TGTGCCAGTCGTAGAGGGGGTAGGTCACCCCTCCACTTT. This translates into CASRRGGRSPLHF.

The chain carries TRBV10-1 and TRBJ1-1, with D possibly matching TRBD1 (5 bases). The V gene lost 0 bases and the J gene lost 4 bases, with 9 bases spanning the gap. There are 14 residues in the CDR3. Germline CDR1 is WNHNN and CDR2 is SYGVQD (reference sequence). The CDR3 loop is CASSESGRATEAFF. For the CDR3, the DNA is TGCGCCAGCAGTGAGTCAGGCAGGGCCACTGAAGCTTTCTTT.

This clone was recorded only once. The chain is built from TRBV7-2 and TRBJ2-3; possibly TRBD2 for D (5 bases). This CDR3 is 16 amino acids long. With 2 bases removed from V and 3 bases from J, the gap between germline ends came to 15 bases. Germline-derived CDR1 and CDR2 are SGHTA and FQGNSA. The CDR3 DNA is TGTGCCAGCAGCTTATCTGCTAGCCTGGGGACAGATACGCAGTATTTT. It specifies CASSLSASLGTDTQYF. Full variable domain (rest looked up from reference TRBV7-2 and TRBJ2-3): GAGVSQSPSNKVTEKGKDVELRCDPISGHTALYWYRQSLGQGLEFLIYFQGNSAPDKSGLPSDRFSAERTGGSVSTLTIQRTQQEDSAVYLCASSLSASLGTDTQYFGPGTRLTVL.

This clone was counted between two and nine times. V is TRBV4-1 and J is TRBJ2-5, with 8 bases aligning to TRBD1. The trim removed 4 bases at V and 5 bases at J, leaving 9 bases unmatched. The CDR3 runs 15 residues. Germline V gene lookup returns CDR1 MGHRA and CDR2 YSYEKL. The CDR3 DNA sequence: TGCGCCAGCAGCCGCCCCGACAGGGGTGGCGAGACCCAGTACTTC. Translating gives CASSRPDRGGETQYF.

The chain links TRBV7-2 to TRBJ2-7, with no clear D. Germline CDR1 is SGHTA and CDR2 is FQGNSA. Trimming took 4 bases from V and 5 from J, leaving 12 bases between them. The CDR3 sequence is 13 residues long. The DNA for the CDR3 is TGTGCCAGCAGCTCGTTGGCGGTAAACGAGCAGTACTTC. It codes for CASSSLAVNEQYF.

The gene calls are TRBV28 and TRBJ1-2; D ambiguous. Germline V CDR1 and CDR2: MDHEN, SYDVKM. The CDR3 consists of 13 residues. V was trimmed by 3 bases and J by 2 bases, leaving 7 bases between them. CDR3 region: CASSFLLNYGYTF. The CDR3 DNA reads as TGTGCCAGCAGTTTTCTCTTAAACTATGGCTACACCTTC.

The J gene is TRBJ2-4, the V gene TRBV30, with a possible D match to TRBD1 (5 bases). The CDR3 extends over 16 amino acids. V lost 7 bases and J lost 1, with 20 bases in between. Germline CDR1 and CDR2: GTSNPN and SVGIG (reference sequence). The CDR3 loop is CAYTSEGVGAKNIQYF. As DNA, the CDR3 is TGTGCCTACACCTCTGAAGGGGTAGGGGCCAAAAACATTCAGTACTTC.